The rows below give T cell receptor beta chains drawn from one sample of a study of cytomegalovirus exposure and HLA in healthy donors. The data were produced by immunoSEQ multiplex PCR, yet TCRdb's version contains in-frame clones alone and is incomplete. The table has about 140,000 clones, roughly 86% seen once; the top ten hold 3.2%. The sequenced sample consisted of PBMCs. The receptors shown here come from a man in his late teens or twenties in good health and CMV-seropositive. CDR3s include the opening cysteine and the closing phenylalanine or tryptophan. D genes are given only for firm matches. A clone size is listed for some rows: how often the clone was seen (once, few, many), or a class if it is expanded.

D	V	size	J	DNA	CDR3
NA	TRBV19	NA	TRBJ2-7	TGTGCCAGTAAACCGACAGAGTCTTCCTACGAGCAGTACTTC	CASKPTESSYEQYF
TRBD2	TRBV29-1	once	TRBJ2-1	TGCAGCGTTGAAGAGATCTCCCCCCGCCTCGGACTAGACTCCTACAATGAGCAGTTCTTC	CSVEEISPRLGLDSYNEQFF
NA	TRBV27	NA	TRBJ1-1	TGTGCCAGCAGTTCCATGGGAGGGTTCAACACTGAAGCTTTCTTT	CASSSMGGFNTEAFF
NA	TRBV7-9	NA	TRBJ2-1	TGTTCCAGCAATCGAGAGCGGGAGCAGTTCTTC	CSSNREREQFF
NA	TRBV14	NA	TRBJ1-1	TGTGCCAGCAGCCAGGGACTAGGACAGCCGAACACTGAAGCTTTCTTT	CASSQGLGQPNTEAFF
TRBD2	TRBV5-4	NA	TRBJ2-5	TGTGCCAGCTCGTTAGCGGGACGTGAGACCCAGTACTTC	CASSLAGRETQYF
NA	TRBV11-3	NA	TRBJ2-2	TGTGCCAGCAGCCCCTCGAGAACCGGGGAGCTGTTTTTT	CASSPSRTGELFF
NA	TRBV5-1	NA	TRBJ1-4	TGCGCCAGCAGCTTGGGACTCAATGAAAAACTGTTTTTT	CASSLGLNEKLFF
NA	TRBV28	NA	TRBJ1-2	TGTGCCAGCAGTTTTGAGGCAGGGCTGGCTGGCTACACCTTC	CASSFEAGLAGYTF
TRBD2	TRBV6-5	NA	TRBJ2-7	TGTGCCAGCAGTTACACCCCTATAGCGGGAGCTTACGAGCAGTACTTC	CASSYTPIAGAYEQYF
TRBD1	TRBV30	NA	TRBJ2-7	TGTGCCTGGACCGGACAGGGGCCAACCTGGAACTTC	CAWTGQGPTWNF
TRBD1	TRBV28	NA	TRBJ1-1	TGTGCCAGCAGTTCCTCAACGACAGGGTTGAACACTGAAGCTTTCTTT	CASSSSTTGLNTEAFF
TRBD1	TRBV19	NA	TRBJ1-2	TGTGCCAGCCTAGACAGGGGAAGCTATGGCTACACCTTC	CASLDRGSYGYTF
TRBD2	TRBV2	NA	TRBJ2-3	TGTGCCAGCAGTGAAACGGGAGGGAGTCTTTATACGCAGTATTTT	CASSETGGSLYTQYF
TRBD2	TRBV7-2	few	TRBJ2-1	TGTGCCAGCAGCTTAGAGGCGGGACTAAGGAACAATGAGCAGTTCTTC	CASSLEAGLRNNEQFF
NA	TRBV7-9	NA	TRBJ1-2	TGTGCCAGCAGCGAACGGCAGGATGGCTACACCTTC	CASSERQDGYTF
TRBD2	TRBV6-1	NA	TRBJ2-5	TGTGCCAGCACCACGGGGGGGGCACGGGAGACCCAGTACTTC	CASTTGGARETQYF